This T cell receptor beta chain was sequenced in a study of identical twins. On this clonotype: The antigen is undetermined.

One entry per CDR3 protein results from TCRdb running MiXCR on the 5' RACE reads. The sample records 1.5 million to 2 million distinct CDR3 sequences, roughly a third being singletons. V was pared by 3 bases and J by 9 bases, with 7 bases of the junction left unmatched. The CDR3 has 14 amino acids. Study outcomes and limitations: Memory repertoires lacked the insertion deficit that abundant cord blood beta clonotypes showed. Modelling approaches yielded underestimates of out-of-frame TCR alpha sharing between monozygotic twins.

Input material: cord blood. The receptor was derived from a newborn girl in good health. This chain links TRBV12-3 or TRBV12-4 with TRBJ2-1; 8 nucleotides line up with TRBD2. Written as DNA, the CDR3 is TGTGCCAGCAGTTTCCGAGCGGGAGTGGGTGAGCAGTTCTTC. It translates to CASSFRAGVGEQFF.